This TCR beta chain emerged from a study of OX40 agonist ivuxolimab in advanced cancers. Study as a whole: From 23 to 79 years was the age range, with a mean of around 57 years, and around 83% were male.

About this clone itself: Antigen specificity is unknown.

Profiled with immunoSEQ multiplex PCR; TCRdb holds only in-frame clones, not every one. The table has 60,000 or so clones, approximately 88% seen once. General study results and limits: On average, CD8+ T cells had more expanded clones than CD4+.

This CDR3 is built from 18 residues. CDR1 and CDR2 (germline): SGHRS, YFSETQ. The V gene end was trimmed by 0 bases and the J gene end by 0 bases; junction bases not matched to a gene: 4. The sequence was collected from an adult with an advanced solid tumor such as melanoma, head and neck, liver or kidney cancer. The gene calls are TRBV5-1 and TRBJ2-6, with 9 bases lining up with TRBD2. Source: CD4+ or CD8+ T cells sorted from blood, taken in a trial of the OX40 agonist ivuxolimab. CDR3 nucleotides: TGCGCCAGCAGCTTGGGAGCGGGGGGTCTCTCTGGGGCCAACGTCCTGACTTTC. Amino acids: CASSLGAGGLSGANVLTF.